Described below is a single T cell receptor (beta chain) sequence and its context. These data originate in a study of PD-1 blockade in mismatch repair-deficient tumors. The CDR3 consists of 13 residues. Germline V lookup: CDR1 SGHNT, CDR2 YENEEA. Trimming cost V 5 bases and J 5 bases, with 9 bases left between them. Sequenced by immunoSEQ multiplex PCR; TCRdb stores in-frame clones only, minus some. The table lists more than 30,000 clones, around 84% of them singletons. The TCR sequence derives from an adult with mismatch repair-deficient cancer. The sequences come from peripheral blood, collected around 75 weeks after starting pembrolizumab. V is TRBV11-3 and J is TRBJ2-2; D is ambiguous. The CDR3 DNA sequence: TGTGCCAGCAGCGTTCTAAGAACCGGGGAGCTGTTTTTT. This gives the protein CASSVLRTGELFF.